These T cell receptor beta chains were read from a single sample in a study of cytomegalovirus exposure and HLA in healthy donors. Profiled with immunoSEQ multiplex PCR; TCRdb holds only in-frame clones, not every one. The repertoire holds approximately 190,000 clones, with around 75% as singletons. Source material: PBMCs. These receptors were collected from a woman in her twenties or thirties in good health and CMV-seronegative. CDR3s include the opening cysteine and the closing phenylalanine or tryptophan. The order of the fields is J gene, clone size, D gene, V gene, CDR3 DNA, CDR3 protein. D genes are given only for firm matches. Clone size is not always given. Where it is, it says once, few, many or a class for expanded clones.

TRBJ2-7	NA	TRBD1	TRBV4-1	TGCGCCAGCAGCCAAGAATCTGGGACAGGGTTTTACGAGCAGTACTTC	CASSQESGTGFYEQYF
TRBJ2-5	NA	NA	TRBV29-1	TGCAGCGCCGAGGACTCCCCAGAGACCCAGTACTTC	CSAEDSPETQYF
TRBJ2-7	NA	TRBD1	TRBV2	TGTGCCAGCAGCGGACGAAGACAGGGGGCTTACGAGCAGTACTTC	CASSGRRQGAYEQYF
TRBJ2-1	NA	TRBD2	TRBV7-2	TGTGCCAGCAGCTTATGGACTAGCGGGAGATGGCAGTTCTTC	CASSLWTSGRWQFF
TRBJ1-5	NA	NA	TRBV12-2	TGTGCAAGTCGCTTAGATAAGGAGCAAGATAGCAATCAGCCCCAGCATTTT	CASRLDKEQDSNQPQHF
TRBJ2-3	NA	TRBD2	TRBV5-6	TGTGCCAGCAGCTTGGGTGGGACTAGGACGGTCGCAACAGATACGCAGTATTTT	CASSLGGTRTVATDTQYF
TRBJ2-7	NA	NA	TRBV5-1	TGCGCCAGCAGCCATCTCAGGAATCCCCACGAGCAGTACTTC	CASSHLRNPHEQYF
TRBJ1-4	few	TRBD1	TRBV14	TGTGCCAGCAGCCGGAGACAGGGGGCTAATGAAAAACTGTTTTTT	CASSRRQGANEKLFF
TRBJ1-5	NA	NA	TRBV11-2	TGTGCCAGCAGCTTAGGACCTTTGGGGGGTTCGAGCAATCAGCCCCAGCATTTT	CASSLGPLGGSSNQPQHF
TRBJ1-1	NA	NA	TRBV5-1	TGCGCCAGCAGCTTGAGGGAGGGCTGGACTGAAGCTTTCTTT	CASSLREGWTEAFF
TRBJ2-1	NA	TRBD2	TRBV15	TGTGCCACCAGCAGAGGACTAGCGGGGTACAATGAGCAGTTCTTC	CATSRGLAGYNEQFF
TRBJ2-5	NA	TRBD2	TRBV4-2	TGTGCCAGCAGCCAACTAGCGGGGCCCGCCGGGGAGACCCAGTACTTC	CASSQLAGPAGETQYF
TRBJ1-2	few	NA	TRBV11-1	TGTGCCAGCAGCTTAGCGCCCGGGGGAGACTATGGCTACACCTTC	CASSLAPGGDYGYTF
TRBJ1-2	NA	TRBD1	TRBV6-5	TGTGCCAGCAGTCCAAGGACAGGGAAGTTGGCTGGCTACACCTTC	CASSPRTGKLAGYTF
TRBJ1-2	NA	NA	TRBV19	TGTGCCAGTACCTATGCAGGGGACGGCTACACCTTC	CASTYAGDGYTF
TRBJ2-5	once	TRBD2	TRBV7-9	TGTGCCAGCAGCTCCCAAAGGGGTTTAGCGGGACGCCAAGAGACCCAGTACTTC	CASSSQRGLAGRQETQYF
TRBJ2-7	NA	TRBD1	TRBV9	TGTGCCAGCAGCGTAGGTTGGGGGACAGGGGCCTCCTACGAGCAGTACTTC	CASSVGWGTGASYEQYF
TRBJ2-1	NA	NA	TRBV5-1	TGCGCCAGCAGCGCGGGACAGACCCTCTCATTAGGGCAGTTCTTC	CASSAGQTLSLGQFF
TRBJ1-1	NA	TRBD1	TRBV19	TGTGCCAGTAGTAAAATGACAGGGAGCACTGAAGCTTTCTTT	CASSKMTGSTEAFF
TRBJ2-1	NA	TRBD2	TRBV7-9	TGTGCCAGCAGCCCCGCGGGGACTAGCGGGAGGGCCCGGGAGCAGTTCTTC	CASSPAGTSGRAREQFF
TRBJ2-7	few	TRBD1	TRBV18	TGTGCCAGCACCCGGGACAGTCAAACCGAGCAGTACTTC	CASTRDSQTEQYF
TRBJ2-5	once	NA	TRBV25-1	TGTGCCAGCAGCCTTCAGGGTTTGGGCCAAGAGACCCAGTACTTC	CASSLQGLGQETQYF
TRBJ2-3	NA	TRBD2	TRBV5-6	TGTGCCAGTACTAGAGCGGGACGATCCACAGATACGCAGTATTTT	CASTRAGRSTDTQYF
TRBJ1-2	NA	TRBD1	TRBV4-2	TGTGCCAGCAGCCAAGAGGGGGGACAGGAGTTCTATGGCTACACCTTC	CASSQEGGQEFYGYTF
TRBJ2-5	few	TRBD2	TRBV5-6	TGTGCCAGCAGCCGGGGGGGGACCCAGTACTTC	CASSRGGTQYF
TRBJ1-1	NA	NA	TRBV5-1	TGCGCCAGCAGCGTTGGCTTACCCCGGACAATCCTGGAGAACACTGAAGCTTTCTTT	CASSVGLPRTILENTEAFF
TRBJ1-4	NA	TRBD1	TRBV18	TGTGCCAGCTCACCCGGACAGGGAGGACCAACTAATGAAAAACTGTTTTTT	CASSPGQGGPTNEKLFF
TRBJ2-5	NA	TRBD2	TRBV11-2	TGTGCCAGCAGCTTAACTAGCGGGAGGGGAGAGACCCAGTACTTC	CASSLTSGRGETQYF
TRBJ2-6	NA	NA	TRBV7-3	TGTGCCAGCAGCTTTGACAACTCTGGGGCCAACGTCCTGACTTTC	CASSFDNSGANVLTF
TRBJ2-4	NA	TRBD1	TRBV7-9	TGTGCCAGCAGCTTAGCCGGGACAGGGGAAGACATTCAGTACTTC	CASSLAGTGEDIQYF
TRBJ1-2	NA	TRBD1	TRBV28	TGTGCCAGCAGTTTAATAGCGACAGGGGGCATAGGCACCTTC	CASSLIATGGIGTF
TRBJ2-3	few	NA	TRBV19	TGTGCCAGTAGTATAGCTCTGGGGCTTTCTACTAATACGCAGTATTTT	CASSIALGLSTNTQYF
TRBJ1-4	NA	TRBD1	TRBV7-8	TGTGCCAGCAGCTTAGTGGGGACAGGGTATGAAAAACTGTTTTTT	CASSLVGTGYEKLFF
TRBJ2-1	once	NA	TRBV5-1	TGCGCCAGCAGGGGCGGGAAAGATGAGCAGTTCTTC	CASRGGKDEQFF
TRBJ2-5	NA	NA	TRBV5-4	TGTGCCAGCAGAGCACAGGGCCCGGCAGAGACCCAGTACTTC	CASRAQGPAETQYF
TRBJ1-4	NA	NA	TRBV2	TGTGCCACCAGGTCGGGGAGGGGACATGAAAAACTGTTTTTT	CATRSGRGHEKLFF
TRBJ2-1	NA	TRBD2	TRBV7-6	TGTGCCAGCAGCTTCCGACTAGCGGGGGACAATGAGCAGTTCTTC	CASSFRLAGDNEQFF
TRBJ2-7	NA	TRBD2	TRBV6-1	TGTGCCAGCAGTCCCTTAGCGGGGCAACTACGAGTGCAGTACTTC	CASSPLAGQLRVQYF
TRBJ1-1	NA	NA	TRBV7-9	TGTGCCAGCAGCCCTCCGGACAGGAACACTGAAGCTTTCTTT	CASSPPDRNTEAFF
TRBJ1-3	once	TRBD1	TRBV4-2	TGTGCCAGCAGCCAAGATAGAAGGGACAGGACTTACTCTGGAAACACCATATATTTT	CASSQDRRDRTYSGNTIYF
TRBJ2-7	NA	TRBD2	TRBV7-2	TGTGCCAGCAGCTTAGCCCGCGGATCTAGCGGGAGGGGGACCTACGAGCAGTACTTC	CASSLARGSSGRGTYEQYF
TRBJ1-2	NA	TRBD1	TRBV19	TGTGCCAGTACCCTCGGACAGGGTGGCTACACCTTC	CASTLGQGGYTF
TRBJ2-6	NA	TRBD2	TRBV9	TGTGCCAGCAGCGCGGGACTAGCGGGAGCGGGGGGCGCTGGGGCCAACGTCCTGACTTTC	CASSAGLAGAGGAGANVLTF
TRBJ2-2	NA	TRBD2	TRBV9	TGTGCCAGCAGCGTAGGCAGCGGGAGGAACACCGGGGAGCTGTTTTTT	CASSVGSGRNTGELFF
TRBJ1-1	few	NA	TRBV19	TGTGCCAGTAGACAGGGCAGCACTGAAGCTTTCTTT	CASRQGSTEAFF
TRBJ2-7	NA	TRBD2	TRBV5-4	TGTGCCAGCAGCCGGGACAGTTTCTCAGGACTAGCGGGGGCCTCCTACGAGCAGTACTTC	CASSRDSFSGLAGASYEQYF
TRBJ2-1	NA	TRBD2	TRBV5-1	TGCGCCAGCAGCTTGGATAGCGGGGGCTACAATGAGCAGTTCTTC	CASSLDSGGYNEQFF
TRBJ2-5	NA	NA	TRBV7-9	TGTGCCAGCAGCTTAGGTACAGGGTTAGAGACCCAGTACTTC	CASSLGTGLETQYF
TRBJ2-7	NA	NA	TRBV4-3	TGCGCCAGCAGCCAAGATTACCGCACGGACGAGCAGTACTTC	CASSQDYRTDEQYF
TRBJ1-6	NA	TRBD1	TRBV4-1	TGCGCCAGCAGCCAAGTGACAGGGAGCTCCTATAATTCACCCCTCCACTTT	CASSQVTGSSYNSPLHF